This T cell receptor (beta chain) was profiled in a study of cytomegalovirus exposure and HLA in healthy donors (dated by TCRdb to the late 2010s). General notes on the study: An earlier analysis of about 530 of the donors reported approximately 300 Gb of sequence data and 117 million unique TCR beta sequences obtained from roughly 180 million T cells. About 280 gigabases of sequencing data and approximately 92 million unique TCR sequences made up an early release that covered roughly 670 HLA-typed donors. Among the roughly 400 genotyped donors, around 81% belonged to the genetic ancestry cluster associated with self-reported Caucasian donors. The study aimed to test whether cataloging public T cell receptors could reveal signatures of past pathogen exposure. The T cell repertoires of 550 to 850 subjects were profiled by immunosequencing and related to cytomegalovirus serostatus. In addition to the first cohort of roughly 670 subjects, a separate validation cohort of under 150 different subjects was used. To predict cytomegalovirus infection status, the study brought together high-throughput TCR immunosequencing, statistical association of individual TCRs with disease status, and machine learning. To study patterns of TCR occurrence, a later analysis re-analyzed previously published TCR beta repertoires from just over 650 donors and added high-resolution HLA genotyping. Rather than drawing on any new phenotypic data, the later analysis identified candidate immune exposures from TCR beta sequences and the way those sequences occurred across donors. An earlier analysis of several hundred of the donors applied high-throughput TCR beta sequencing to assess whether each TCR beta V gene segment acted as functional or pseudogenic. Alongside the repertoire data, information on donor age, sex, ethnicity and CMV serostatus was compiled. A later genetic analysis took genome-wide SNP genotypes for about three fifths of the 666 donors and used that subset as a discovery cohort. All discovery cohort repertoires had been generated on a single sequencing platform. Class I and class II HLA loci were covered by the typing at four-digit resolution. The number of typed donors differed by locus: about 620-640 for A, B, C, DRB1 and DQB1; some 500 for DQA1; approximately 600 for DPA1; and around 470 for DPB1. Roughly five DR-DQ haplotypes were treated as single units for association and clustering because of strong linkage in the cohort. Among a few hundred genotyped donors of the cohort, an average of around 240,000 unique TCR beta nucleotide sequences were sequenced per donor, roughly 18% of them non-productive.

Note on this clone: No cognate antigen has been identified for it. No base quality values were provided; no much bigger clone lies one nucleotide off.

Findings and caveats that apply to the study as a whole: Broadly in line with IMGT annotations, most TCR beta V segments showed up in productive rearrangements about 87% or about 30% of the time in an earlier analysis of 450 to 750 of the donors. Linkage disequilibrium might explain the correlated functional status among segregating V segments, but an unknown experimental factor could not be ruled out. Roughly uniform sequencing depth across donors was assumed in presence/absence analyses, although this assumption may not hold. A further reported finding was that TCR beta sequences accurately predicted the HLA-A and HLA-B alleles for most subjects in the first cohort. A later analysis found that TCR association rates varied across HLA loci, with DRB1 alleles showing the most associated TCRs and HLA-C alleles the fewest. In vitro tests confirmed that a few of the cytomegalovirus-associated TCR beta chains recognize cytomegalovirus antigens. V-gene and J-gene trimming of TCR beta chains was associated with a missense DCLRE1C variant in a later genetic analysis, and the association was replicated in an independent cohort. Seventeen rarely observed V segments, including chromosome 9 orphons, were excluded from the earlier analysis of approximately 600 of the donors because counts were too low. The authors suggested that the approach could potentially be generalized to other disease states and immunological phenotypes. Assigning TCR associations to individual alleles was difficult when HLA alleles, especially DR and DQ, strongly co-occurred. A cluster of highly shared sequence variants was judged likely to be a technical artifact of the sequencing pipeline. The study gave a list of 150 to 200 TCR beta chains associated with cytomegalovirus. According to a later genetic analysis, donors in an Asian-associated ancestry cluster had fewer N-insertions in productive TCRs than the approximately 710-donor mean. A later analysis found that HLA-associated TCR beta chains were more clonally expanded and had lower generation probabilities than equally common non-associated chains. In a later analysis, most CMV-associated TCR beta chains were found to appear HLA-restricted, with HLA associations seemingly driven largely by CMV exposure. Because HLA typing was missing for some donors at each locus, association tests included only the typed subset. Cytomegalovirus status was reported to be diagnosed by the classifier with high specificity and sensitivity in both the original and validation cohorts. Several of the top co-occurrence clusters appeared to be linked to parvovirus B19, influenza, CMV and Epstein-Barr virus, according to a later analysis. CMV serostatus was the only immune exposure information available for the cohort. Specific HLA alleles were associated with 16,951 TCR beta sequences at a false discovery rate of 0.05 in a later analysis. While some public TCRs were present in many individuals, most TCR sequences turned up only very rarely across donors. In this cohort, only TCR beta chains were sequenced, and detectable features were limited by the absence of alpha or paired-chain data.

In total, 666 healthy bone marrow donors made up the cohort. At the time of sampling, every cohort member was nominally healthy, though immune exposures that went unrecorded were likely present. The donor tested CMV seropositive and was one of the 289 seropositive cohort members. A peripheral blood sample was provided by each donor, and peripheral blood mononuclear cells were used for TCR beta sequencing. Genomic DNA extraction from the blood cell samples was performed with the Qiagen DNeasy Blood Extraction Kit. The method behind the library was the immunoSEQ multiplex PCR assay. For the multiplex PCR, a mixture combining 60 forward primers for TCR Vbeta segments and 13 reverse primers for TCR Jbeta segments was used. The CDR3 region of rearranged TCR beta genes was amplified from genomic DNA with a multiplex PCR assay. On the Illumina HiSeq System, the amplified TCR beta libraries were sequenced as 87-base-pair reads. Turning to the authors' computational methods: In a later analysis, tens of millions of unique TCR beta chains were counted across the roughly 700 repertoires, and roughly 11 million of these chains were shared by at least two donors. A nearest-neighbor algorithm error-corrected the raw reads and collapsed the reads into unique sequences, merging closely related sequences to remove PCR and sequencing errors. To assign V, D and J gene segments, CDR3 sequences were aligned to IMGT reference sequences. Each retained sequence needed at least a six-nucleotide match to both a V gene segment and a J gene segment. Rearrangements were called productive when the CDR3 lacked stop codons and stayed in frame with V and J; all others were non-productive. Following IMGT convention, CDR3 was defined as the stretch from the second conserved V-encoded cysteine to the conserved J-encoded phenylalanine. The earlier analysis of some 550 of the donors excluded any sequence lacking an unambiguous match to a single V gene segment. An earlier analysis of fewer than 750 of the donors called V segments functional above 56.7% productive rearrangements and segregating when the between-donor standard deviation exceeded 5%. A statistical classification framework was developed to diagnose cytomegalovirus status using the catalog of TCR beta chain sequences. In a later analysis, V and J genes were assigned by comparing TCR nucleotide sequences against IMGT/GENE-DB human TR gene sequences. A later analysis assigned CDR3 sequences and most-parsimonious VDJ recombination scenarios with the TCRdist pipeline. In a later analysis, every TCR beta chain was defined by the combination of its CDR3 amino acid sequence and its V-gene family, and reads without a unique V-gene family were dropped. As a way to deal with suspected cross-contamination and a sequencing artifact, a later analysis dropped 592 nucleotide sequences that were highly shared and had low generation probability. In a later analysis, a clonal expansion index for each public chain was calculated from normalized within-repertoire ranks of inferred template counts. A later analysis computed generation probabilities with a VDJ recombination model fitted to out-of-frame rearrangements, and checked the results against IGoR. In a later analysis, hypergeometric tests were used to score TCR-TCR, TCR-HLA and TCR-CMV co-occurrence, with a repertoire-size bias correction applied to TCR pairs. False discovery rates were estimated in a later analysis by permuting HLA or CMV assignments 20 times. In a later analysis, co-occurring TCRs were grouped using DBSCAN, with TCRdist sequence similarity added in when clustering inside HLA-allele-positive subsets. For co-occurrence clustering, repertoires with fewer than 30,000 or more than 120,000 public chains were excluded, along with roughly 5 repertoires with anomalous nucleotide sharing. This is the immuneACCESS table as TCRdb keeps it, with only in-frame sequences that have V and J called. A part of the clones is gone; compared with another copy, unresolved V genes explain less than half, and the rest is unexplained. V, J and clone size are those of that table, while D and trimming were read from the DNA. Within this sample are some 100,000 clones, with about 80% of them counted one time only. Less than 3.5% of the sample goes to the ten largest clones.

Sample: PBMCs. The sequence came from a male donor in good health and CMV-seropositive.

The encoded CDR3 is CASSLSQGSNSPLHF. The nucleotide sequence is given as TGTGCCAGCAGCTTATCACAGGGAAGTAATTCACCCCTCCACTTT. The rearrangement joined TRBV7-9 to TRBJ1-6; a weak D assignment points to TRBD1 (6 bases agree). At the junction V is shortened by 2 bases and J by 6 bases, with 11 bases in between. The CDR3 measures 15 amino acids from cysteine to phenylalanine. Solely the CDR3 DNA is kept, with 45 bases framed from the first base. CDR1 is given as SEHNR and CDR2 as FQNEAQ, both from the germline V gene (reference sequence).